A selection of T cell receptor beta chains follows, all from one sample in a study of T cell responses to AZD1222 COVID-19 vaccine. Method: immunoSEQ multiplex PCR; TCRdb's copy keeps in-frame clones and lacks some. The sample shows over 45,000 clones, around 83% of them seen only once. The material sequenced was peripheral blood, taken on day 0 of MenACWY control vaccination. These TCRs come from an adult in good health. The CDR3 runs from the conserved cysteine through the conserved F or W. The D gene is left open where the match is weak. Clone size appears in some rows only: once, few, many, or a class for an expanded clone.

J gene,V gene,clone size,D gene,CDR3 protein,CDR3 DNA
TRBJ2-7,TRBV19,-,TRBD1,CASSIVGDSNYEQYF,TGTGCCAGTAGTATCGTCGGGGACAGTAACTACGAGCAGTACTTC
TRBJ2-7,TRBV5-6,-,TRBD2,CASSLGTSNYEQYF,TGTGCCAGCAGCCTCGGGACTAGCAACTACGAGCAGTACTTC
TRBJ2-7,TRBV3-1/TRBV3-2,-,-,CASSQGAGIEQYF,TGTGCCAGCAGCCAAGGGGCCGGCATAGAGCAGTACTTC
TRBJ2-5,TRBV7-9,-,-,CASSPLLSTEETQYF,TGTGCCAGCAGCCCCCTTCTCAGCACGGAAGAGACCCAGTACTTC
TRBJ2-3,TRBV9,-,-,CASSAPPTDTQYF,TGTGCCAGCAGCGCACCCCCGACCGATACGCAGTATTTT
TRBJ2-1,TRBV10-3,many,-,CAISESGTNEQFF,TGTGCCATCAGTGAGTCGGGGACCAATGAGCAGTTCTTC
TRBJ1-1,TRBV29-1,-,-,CSVEYLGANTEAFF,TGCAGCGTTGAATATTTAGGGGCGAACACTGAAGCTTTCTTT
TRBJ1-3,TRBV30,-,-,CAWSDRQRVSGNTIYF,TGTGCCTGGAGTGACCGGCAGCGGGTCTCTGGAAACACCATATATTTT
TRBJ2-7,TRBV7-2,-,-,CASSLGWQYEQYF,TGTGCCAGCAGCTTAGGATGGCAGTACGAGCAGTACTTC
TRBJ2-6,TRBV5-1,once,-,CASSAPGTGDSGANVLTF,TGCGCCAGCAGCGCCCCCGGGACTGGGGACTCTGGGGCCAACGTCCTGACTTTC
TRBJ1-6,TRBV5-4,-,TRBD1,CASSQQGADSPLHF,TGTGCCAGCAGCCAGCAGGGGGCGGATTCACCCCTCCACTTT
TRBJ2-5,TRBV6-2/TRBV6-3,-,-,CASSWVQETQYF,TGTGCCAGCAGTTGGGTTCAAGAGACCCAGTACTTC
TRBJ2-7,TRBV15,-,-,CATSRDSDYLYEQYF,TGTGCCACCAGCAGAGATTCAGACTACCTTTACGAGCAGTACTTC
TRBJ1-3,TRBV3-1/TRBV3-2,-,-,CASSLTERVTGNTIYF,TGTGCCAGCAGCCTGACAGAACGAGTAACTGGAAACACCATATATTTT